This TCR beta chain was recovered during a study of blood T cells in healthy people across ages. Study information: Template switching recovered approximately one barcoded beta molecule for every two T cells. Notes on the study in general: Diversity was estimated from one million T cells, and these estimates were considered underestimates.

The CDR3 totals 14 residues. Germline V lookup: CDR1 SGHTA, CDR2 FQGNSA. A sample-barcoded 5' primer and a J-beta primer mix were used in a second PCR of roughly 7 to 11 cycles. Researchers report that a template-switch adaptor with 12 random nucleotides tagged each cDNA molecule. TCRdb independently ran MiXCR on the 5' RACE reads; one entry per CDR3 protein. The sample carries 630,000 or so distinct CDR3 sequences, around 31% recorded once. As to this clonotype: Its antigen is currently unknown. A read error is possible here, since a much larger clone lies one base away.

This receptor was taken from a woman over 75 in good health. The rearrangement joins TRBV7-2 to TRBJ2-5, with D unclear. The DNA end favors TRBJ2-1, so the J call may be wrong. Sequenced material: blood. The CDR3: CASSSRTWQETQFF. The CDR3 DNA sequence: TGTGCCAGCAGCTCCCGTACTTGGCAAGAGACCCAGTTCTTC.